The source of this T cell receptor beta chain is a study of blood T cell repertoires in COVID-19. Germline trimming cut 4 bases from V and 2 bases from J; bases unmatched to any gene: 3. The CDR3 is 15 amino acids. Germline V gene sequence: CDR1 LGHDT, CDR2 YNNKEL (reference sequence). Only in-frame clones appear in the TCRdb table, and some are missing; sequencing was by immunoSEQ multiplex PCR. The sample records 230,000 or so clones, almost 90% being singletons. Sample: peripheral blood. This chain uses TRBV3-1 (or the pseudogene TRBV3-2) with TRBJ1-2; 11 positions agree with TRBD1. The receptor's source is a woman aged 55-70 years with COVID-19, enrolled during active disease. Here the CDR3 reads CASSPGTGGNYGYTF. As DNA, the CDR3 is TGTGCCAGCAGCCCCGGGACAGGGGGGAACTATGGCTACACCTTC.